Each of the 5 T cell receptor beta chains below was sequenced from the same sample in a study of spatial heterogeneity in lung cancer. Time point given: blood at routine non-recurrence follow-up after resection. TCRdb recomputed calls from the 5' RACE reads with MiXCR, one row per CDR3 protein. The sample holds over 35,000 distinct CDR3 sequences; 10% are singletons and the top ten take roughly 18%. Sequenced here: PBMCs, sampled at follow-up. Receptors were obtained from a female donor with early-stage non-small cell lung cancer.

This clonotype was observed at least ten times. The chain combines TRBV7-8 with TRBJ2-3, with TRBD2 matching over 8 bases. The V gene end was trimmed by 6 bases and the J gene end by 1 base; junction bases not matched to a gene: 6. The CDR3 totals 15 residues. Germline V gene data show CDR1 as SGHVS and CDR2 as FQNEAQ. CDR3 protein: CASSIGAGGTDTQYF. DNA of the CDR3: TGTGCCAGCAGTATCGGAGCGGGGGGCACAGATACGCAGTATTTT.

This clonotype was recorded at least ten times. The chain recombines TRBV11-1 with TRBJ2-5; no clear D. The CDR3 spans 11 residues. Trimming pared 5 bases from V and 0 bases from J, leaving 1 base between. Germline V gene lookup returns CDR1 SGHAT and CDR2 FQDESV (reference sequence). Written as DNA, the CDR3 is TGTGCCAGCAGCAACCAAGAGACCCAGTACTTC. As protein: CASSNQETQYF.

This clonotype was detected only a few times. This sequence joins TRBV4-2 and TRBJ2-5; D uncertain. CDR1 and CDR2 from the germline V gene are LGHNA and YNFKEQ. The CDR3 has 13 residues. With 1 base removed from V and 3 bases from J, the gap between germline ends came to 6 bases. DNA of the CDR3: TGTGCCAGCAGCCAAGCGGCTAAAGAGACCCAGTACTTC. This gives the protein CASSQAAKETQYF.

This clonotype turned up a few times. V gene TRBV14 combines with J gene TRBJ2-7; 8 bases align to TRBD2. The germline V gene has CDR1 SGHDN and CDR2 FVKESK. This CDR3 spans 15 amino acids. V lost 6 bases, J lost 2 bases, and 9 bases stayed unmatched. CDR3 in amino acids: CASRDTSGSTYEQYF. The DNA for the CDR3 is TGTGCCAGCAGGGACACTAGCGGAAGTACCTACGAGCAGTACTTC.

The chain recombines TRBV6-5 with TRBJ1-1, with D unresolved. The V end was cut by 7 bases, the J end by 0 bases, with 9 bases between. CDR3 length: 13 amino acids. Per the germline V gene, CDR1 is MNHEY and CDR2 is SVGAGI. CDR3: CASKRSMNTEAFF. The CDR3 DNA sequence: TGTGCCAGCAAAAGATCGATGAACACTGAAGCTTTCTTT.